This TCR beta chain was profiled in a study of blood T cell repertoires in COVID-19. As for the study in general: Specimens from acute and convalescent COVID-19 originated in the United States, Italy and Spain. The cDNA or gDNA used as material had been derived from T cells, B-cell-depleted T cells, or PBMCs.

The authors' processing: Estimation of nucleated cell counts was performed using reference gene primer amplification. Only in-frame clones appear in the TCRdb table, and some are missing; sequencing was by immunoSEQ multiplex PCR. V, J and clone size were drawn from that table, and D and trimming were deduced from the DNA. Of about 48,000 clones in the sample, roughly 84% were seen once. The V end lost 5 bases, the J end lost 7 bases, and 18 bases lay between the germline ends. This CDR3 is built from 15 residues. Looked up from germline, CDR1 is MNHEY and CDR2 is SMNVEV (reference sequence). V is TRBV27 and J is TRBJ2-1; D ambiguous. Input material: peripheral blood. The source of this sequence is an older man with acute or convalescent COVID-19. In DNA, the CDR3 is TGTGCCAGCAGTCCGATCTTAAACGAGTTGAATGAGCAGTTCTTC. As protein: CASSPILNELNEQFF.